These 14 T cell receptor beta chains share one sample of origin, sequenced in a study of T cell responses to AZD1222 COVID-19 vaccine. This table comes from immunoSEQ multiplex PCR, and its TCRdb copy is limited to in-frame clones, with some not included. In the table there are over 15,000 clones, about 90% of which are singletons. The sequenced sample was peripheral blood, obtained 28 days after the second AZD1222 dose. All receptors come from an adult who received the AZD1222 COVID-19 vaccine.

The J gene is TRBJ2-5, the V gene TRBV10-2; TRBD2 might be the D (8 bases). This CDR3 contains 17 residues. Per germline, CDR1 WSHSY and CDR2 SAAADI. With 6 bases removed from V and 5 bases from J, the gap between germline ends came to 25 bases. DNA of the CDR3: TGCGCCAGCAGAGAATCGGGAGGGGGCCCCAAGGGGGAGACCCAGTACTTC. Protein product: CASRESGGGPKGETQYF.

The chain joins TRBV9 to TRBJ2-1, with 8 bases aligning to TRBD1. Per the germline V gene, CDR1 is SGDLS and CDR2 is YYNGEE. The CDR3 totals 15 residues. After removal of 5 bases from V and 6 bases from J, the junction contained 10 bases not matched to a gene. Here the CDR3 reads CASRRPGQETNEQFF. For the CDR3, the DNA is TGTGCCAGCAGGAGACCGGGACAGGAGACCAATGAGCAGTTCTTC.

The chain combines TRBV4-1 with TRBJ1-1, with D possibly being TRBD1 (6 bases). The CDR3 loop spans 14 amino acids. CDR1 is MGHRA and CDR2 is YSYEKL in the germline V gene. Trimming left V 1 base short and J 6 bases short, with 12 bases between. The CDR3 here is CASSQGQGQPEAFF. CDR3 coding DNA: TGCGCCAGCAGCCAAGGGCAGGGACAACCTGAAGCTTTCTTT.

The V gene is TRBV5-1, the J gene TRBJ2-1; the D gene is possibly TRBD1 (6 bases). The CDR3 loop spans 16 amino acids. Germline CDR1 reads SGHRS; CDR2 reads YFSETQ. The V end lost 4 bases, the J end lost 1 base, and 15 bases lay between the germline ends. The CDR3 nucleotides are TGCGCCAGCAGCCCCTTGACAGGTGGTTCCTACAATGAGCAGTTCTTC. It translates to CASSPLTGGSYNEQFF. The whole variable domain, remainder taken from reference TRBV5-1 and TRBJ2-1, is KAGVTQTPRYLIKTRGQQVTLSCSPISGHRSVSWYQQTPGQGLQFLFEYFSETQRNKGNFPGRFSGRQFSNSRSEMNVSTLELGDSALYLCASSPLTGGSYNEQFFGPGTRLTVL.

The genes are TRBV11-3 and TRBJ1-1, with no clear D. Germline CDR1 SGHNT, CDR2 YENEEA. The CDR3 is 13 residues long. The V gene lost 3 bases and the J gene lost 4 bases, with 9 bases spanning the gap. Written as DNA, the CDR3 is TGTGCCAGCAGCTTCGGGGAGGTCACTGAAGCTTTCTTT. It is translated as CASSFGEVTEAFF.

The rearrangement uses TRBV14 and TRBJ1-3, with a possible D match to TRBD1 (6 bases). The CDR3 spans 16 residues. The germline V gene has CDR1 SGHDN and CDR2 FVKESK. Trimming shortened V by 4 bases and J by 1 base, and 14 bases separated the two germline ends. DNA for the CDR3: TGTGCCAGCAGCCCATCGGGACACGAATCTGGAAACACCATATATTTT. Residues: CASSPSGHESGNTIYF.

The chain uses TRBV4-1 and TRBJ2-2; D is uncertain. V lost 5 bases and J 6 bases, leaving 7 bases between the germline ends. This CDR3 is 12 amino acids long. CDR1 MGHRA and CDR2 YSYEKL come from the germline V gene. CDR3 amino acids: CASSSRAGELFF. In DNA form, the CDR3 reads TGCGCCAGCAGCTCCCGGGCCGGGGAGCTGTTTTTT.

The chain has TRBV5-6 and TRBJ2-2, with a weak D call TRBD2 (5 bases). Trimming shortened V by 2 bases and J by 5 bases, and 7 bases separated the two germline ends. This CDR3 has 13 amino acids. The germline gives CDR1 SGHDT, CDR2 YYEEEE. The CDR3 nucleotides read TGTGCCAGCAGCTTACCGGGGACCGGGGAGCTGTTTTTT. Translated, it gives CASSLPGTGELFF.

Notes on this clone: The sample carries other DNA sequences with the same CDR3. The chain joins TRBV28 to TRBJ1-2, with D unresolved. Germline V lookup: CDR1 MDHEN, CDR2 SYDVKM. The CDR3 sequence is 14 residues long. V lost 5 bases to trimming and J lost 2 bases, with 12 bases between them. The CDR3 DNA sequence: TGTGCCAGCAGTAGTTCACCTCTCAACTATGGCTACACCTTC. Its translation is CASSSSPLNYGYTF.

The rearrangement links TRBV6-5 to TRBJ1-2; 9 bases fit TRBD1. From germline, CDR1 is MNHEY and CDR2 SVGAGI. The CDR3 extends over 12 amino acids. V dropped 6 bases and J dropped 8; count of bases not matched to a gene: 4. The CDR3 coding sequence is TGTGCCAGCAGGCGACAGGGGGTCGGCTACACCTTC. Translated: CASRRQGVGYTF.

This clone was found once. J is TRBJ2-1 and V is TRBV19; 13 bases are a match to TRBD2. V lost 5 bases and J lost 3; bases outside the gene matches: 4. Germline CDR1 reads LNHDA; CDR2 reads SQIVND (reference sequence). The length of the CDR3 is 16 residues. CDR3 sequence: CASSALAGGHYNEQFF. CDR3 nucleotide sequence: TGTGCCAGTAGTGCACTAGCGGGGGGGCACTACAATGAGCAGTTCTTC.

The V gene is TRBV19, the J gene TRBJ1-5; no clear D gene. Between the trimmed V and J ends, which lost 6 bases and 4 bases, there was a span of 16 bases. Looked up from germline, CDR1 is LNHDA and CDR2 is SQIVND (reference sequence). The CDR3 extends over 15 amino acids. This chain's CDR3 is CASSKIEGRNQPQHF. The CDR3 DNA follows: TGTGCCAGTAGCAAGATCGAGGGTCGGAATCAGCCCCAGCATTTT.

This rearrangement joins TRBV6-4 to TRBJ2-3; TRBD2 agrees at 10 bases. V was clipped by 5 bases and J by 4 bases; unmatched bases: 3. Germline V CDR1 and CDR2: MRHNA, SNTAGT. This CDR3 region has 14 residues. The chain's CDR3 is CASSLAGVADTQYF. The CDR3 DNA reads TGTGCCAGCAGTCTAGCGGGAGTGGCAGATACGCAGTATTTT.

CDR3 DNA: TGCAGTGCTACAGGATCCGGGGAGCTGTTTTTT. Translation: CSATGSGELFF. The rearrangement uses TRBV20-1 and TRBJ2-2; the D is unclear. The V and J ends lost 4 bases and 6 bases respectively, with 6 bases between them. Germline V gene data show CDR1 as DFQATT and CDR2 as SNEGSKA (reference sequence). The CDR3 is 11 residues long.